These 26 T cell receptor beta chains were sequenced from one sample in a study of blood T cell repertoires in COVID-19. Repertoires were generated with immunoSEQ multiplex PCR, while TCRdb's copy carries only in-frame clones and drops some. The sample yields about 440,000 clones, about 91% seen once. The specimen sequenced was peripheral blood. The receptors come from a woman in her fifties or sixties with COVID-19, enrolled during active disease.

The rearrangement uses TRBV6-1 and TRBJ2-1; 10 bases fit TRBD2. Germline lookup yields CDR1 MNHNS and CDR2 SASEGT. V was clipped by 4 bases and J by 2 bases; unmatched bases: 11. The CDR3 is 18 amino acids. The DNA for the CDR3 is TGTGCCAGCAGTGGTGAACTAGCGGGGCCGAGGACCTACAATGAGCAGTTCTTC. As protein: CASSGELAGPRTYNEQFF.

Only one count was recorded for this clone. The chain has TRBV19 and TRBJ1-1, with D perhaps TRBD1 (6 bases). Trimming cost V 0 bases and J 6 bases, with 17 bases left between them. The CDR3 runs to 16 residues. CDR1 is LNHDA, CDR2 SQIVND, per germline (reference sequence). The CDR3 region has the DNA TGTGCCAGTAGTATAGATCGGGGGGCGGGACACGCTGAAGCTTTCTTT. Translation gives CASSIDRGAGHAEAFF. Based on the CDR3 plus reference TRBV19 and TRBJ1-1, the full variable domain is DGGITQSPKYLFRKEGQNVTLSCEQNLNHDAMYWYRQDPGQGLRLIYYSQIVNDFQKGDIAEGYSVSREKKESFPLTVTSAQKNPTAFYLCASSIDRGAGHAEAFFGQGTRLTVV.

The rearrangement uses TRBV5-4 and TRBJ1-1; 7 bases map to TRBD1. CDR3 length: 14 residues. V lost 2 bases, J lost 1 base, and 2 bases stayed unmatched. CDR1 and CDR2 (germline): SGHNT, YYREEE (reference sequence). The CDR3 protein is CASSFGTENTEAFF. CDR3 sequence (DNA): TGTGCCAGCAGCTTCGGGACAGAGAACACTGAAGCTTTCTTT.

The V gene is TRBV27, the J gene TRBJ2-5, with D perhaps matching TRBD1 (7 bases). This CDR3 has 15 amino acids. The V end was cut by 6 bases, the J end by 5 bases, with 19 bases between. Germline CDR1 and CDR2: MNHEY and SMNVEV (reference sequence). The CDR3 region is CASRGRQGLTETQYF. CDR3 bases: TGTGCCAGCAGAGGTAGACAGGGACTGACGGAGACCCAGTACTTC.

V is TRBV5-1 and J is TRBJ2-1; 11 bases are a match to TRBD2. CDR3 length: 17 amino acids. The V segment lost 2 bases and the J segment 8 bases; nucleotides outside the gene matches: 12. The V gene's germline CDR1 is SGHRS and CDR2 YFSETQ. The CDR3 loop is CASSFTGTSGGFDEQFF. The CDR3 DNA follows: TGCGCCAGCAGCTTCACGGGGACTAGCGGCGGGTTCGATGAGCAGTTCTTC. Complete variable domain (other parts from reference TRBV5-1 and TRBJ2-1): KAGVTQTPRYLIKTRGQQVTLSCSPISGHRSVSWYQQTPGQGLQFLFEYFSETQRNKGNFPGRFSGRQFSNSRSEMNVSTLELGDSALYLCASSFTGTSGGFDEQFFGPGTRLTVL.

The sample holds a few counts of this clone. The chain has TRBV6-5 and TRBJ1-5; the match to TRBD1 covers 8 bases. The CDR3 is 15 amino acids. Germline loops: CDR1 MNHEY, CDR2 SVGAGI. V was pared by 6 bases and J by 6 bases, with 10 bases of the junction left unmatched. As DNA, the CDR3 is TGTGCCAGCAGAGCCTTGACAGGGGTGGGTCAGCCCCAGCATTTT. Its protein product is CASRALTGVGQPQHF.

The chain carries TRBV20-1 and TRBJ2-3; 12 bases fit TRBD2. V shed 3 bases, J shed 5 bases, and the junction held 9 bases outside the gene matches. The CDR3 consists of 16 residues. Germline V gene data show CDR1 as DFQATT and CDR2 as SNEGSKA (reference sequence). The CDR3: CSASRASGGAQDTQYF. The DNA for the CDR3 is TGCAGTGCTAGTAGGGCTAGCGGGGGGGCCCAAGATACGCAGTATTTT.

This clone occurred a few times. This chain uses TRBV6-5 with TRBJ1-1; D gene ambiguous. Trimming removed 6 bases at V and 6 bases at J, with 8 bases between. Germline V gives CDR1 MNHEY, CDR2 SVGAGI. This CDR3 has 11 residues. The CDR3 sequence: CASSRYAEAFF. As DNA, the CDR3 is TGTGCCAGCAGCCGGTACGCTGAAGCTTTCTTT.

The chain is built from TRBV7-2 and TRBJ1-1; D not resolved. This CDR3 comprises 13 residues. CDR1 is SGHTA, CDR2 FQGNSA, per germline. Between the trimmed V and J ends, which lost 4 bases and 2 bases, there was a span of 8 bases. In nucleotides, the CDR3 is TGTGCCAGCAGCTCTTCAGTTAACACTGAAGCTTTCTTT. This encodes CASSSSVNTEAFF.

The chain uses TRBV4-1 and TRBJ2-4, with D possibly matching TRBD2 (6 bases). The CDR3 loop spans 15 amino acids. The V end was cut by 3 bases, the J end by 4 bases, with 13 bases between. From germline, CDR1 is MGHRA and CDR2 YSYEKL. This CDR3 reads CASSHLGLKKNIQYF. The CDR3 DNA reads TGCGCCAGCAGCCACCTGGGACTCAAGAAAAACATTCAGTACTTC.

The CDR3 is CASSDLGGLYGYTF. CDR3 nucleotide sequence: TGTGCCAGCAGTGACCTGGGAGGCTTATATGGCTACACCTTC. The rearrangement links TRBV6-1 to TRBJ1-2; D remains unclear. Germline V lookup: CDR1 MNHNS, CDR2 SASEGT. Deletions cut 3 bases from V and 5 bases from J, with 13 bases between. The CDR3 length is 14 residues.

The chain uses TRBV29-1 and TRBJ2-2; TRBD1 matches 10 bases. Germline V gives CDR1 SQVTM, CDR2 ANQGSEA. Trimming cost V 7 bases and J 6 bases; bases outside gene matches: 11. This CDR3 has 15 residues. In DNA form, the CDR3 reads TGCAGCGCTAGAGGGCCCGGACAGGGGGCCGGGGAGCTGTTTTTT. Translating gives CSARGPGQGAGELFF.

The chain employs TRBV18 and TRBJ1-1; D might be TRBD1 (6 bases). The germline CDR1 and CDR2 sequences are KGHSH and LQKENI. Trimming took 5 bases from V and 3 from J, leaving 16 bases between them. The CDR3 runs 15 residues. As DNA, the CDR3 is TGTGCCAGCTCAGACCAAGGAGGGGGGGACACTGAAGCTTTCTTT. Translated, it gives CASSDQGGGDTEAFF.

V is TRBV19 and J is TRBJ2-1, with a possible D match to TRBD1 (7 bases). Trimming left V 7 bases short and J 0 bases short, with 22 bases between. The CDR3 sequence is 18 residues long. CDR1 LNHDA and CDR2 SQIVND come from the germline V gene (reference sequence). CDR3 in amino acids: CASKGGMGGVSSYNEQFF. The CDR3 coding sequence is TGTGCCAGTAAAGGGGGCATGGGCGGGGTGAGCTCCTACAATGAGCAGTTCTTC.

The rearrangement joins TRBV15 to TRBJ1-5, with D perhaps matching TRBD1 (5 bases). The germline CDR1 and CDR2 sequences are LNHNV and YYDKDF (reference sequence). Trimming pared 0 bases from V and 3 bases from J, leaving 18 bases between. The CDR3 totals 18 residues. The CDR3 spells CATSRDRGSRGVNQPQHF. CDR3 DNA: TGTGCCACCAGCAGAGATCGAGGCAGCCGGGGGGTCAATCAGCCCCAGCATTTT.

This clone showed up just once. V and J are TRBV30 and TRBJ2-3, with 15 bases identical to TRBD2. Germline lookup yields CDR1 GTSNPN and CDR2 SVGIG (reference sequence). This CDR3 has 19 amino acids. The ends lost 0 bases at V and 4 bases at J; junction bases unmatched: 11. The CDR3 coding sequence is TGTGCCTGGAGTGTACGATTGGGACTAGCGGGGGGAGGGGCAGATACGCAGTATTTT. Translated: CAWSVRLGLAGGGADTQYF.

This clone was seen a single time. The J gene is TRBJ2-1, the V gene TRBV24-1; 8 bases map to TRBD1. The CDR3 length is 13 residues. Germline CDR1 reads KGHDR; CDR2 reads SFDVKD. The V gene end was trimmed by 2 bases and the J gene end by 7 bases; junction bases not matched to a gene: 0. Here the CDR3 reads CATSDYRGNEQFF. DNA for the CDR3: TGTGCCACCAGTGATTACAGGGGGAATGAGCAGTTCTTC.

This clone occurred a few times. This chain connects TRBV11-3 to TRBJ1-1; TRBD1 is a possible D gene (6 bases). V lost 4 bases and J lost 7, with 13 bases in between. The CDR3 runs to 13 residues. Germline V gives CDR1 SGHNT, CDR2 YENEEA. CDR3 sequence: CASSSQGTDEAFF. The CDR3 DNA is TGTGCCAGCAGCTCTCAGGGGACGGATGAAGCTTTCTTT. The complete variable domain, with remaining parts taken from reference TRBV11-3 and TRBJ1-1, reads EAGVVQSPRYKIIEKKQPVAFWCNPISGHNTLYWYLQNLGQGPELLIRYENEEAVDDSQLPKDRFSAERLKGVDSTLKIQPAELGDSAVYLCASSSQGTDEAFFGQGTRLTVV.

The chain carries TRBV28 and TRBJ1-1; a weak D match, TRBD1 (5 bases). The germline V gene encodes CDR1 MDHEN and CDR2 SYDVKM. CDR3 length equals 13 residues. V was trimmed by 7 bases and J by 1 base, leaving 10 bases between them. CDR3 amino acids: CASTPGGNTEAFF. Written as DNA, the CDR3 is TGTGCCAGCACTCCCGGGGGGAACACTGAAGCTTTCTTT.

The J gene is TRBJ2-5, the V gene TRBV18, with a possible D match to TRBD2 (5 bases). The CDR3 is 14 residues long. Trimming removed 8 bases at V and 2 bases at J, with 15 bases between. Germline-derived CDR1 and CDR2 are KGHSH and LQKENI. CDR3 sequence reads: CASTSGVEQETQYF. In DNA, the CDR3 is TGTGCCAGCACCTCCGGGGTTGAGCAAGAGACCCAGTACTTC.

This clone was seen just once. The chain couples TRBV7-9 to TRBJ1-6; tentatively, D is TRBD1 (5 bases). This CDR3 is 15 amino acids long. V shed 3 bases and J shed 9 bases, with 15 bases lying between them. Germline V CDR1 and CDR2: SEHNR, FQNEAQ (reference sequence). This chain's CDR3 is CASSLGGVRGSPLHF. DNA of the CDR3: TGTGCCAGCAGCTTGGGAGGGGTGAGAGGTTCACCCCTCCACTTT.

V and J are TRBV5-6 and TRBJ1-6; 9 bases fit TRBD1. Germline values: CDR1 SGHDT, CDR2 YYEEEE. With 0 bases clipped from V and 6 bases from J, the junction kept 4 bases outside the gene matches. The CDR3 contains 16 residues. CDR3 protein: CASSLGGTGINSPLHF. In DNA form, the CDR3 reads TGTGCCAGCAGCTTGGGGGGGACAGGGATTAATTCACCCCTCCACTTT.

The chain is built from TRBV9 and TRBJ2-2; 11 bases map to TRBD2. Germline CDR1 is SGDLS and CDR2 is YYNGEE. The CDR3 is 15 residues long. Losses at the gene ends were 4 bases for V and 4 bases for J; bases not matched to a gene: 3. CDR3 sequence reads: CASSPTSGATGELFF. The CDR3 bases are TGTGCCAGCAGCCCGACTAGCGGGGCCACCGGGGAGCTGTTTTTT.

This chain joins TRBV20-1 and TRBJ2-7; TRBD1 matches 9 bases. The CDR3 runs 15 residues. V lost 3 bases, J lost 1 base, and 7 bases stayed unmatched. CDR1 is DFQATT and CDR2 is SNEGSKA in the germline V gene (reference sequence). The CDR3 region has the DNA TGCAGTGCTAGTAACTGGGGACAGGGTTCCTACGAGCAGTACTTC. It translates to CSASNWGQGSYEQYF.

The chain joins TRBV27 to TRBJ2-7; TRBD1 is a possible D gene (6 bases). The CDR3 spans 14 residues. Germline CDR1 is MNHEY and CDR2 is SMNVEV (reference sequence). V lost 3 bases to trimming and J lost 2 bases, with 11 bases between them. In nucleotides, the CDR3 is TGTGCCAGCAGTTTGGGGGCCCCTACCTACGAGCAGTACTTC. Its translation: CASSLGAPTYEQYF.

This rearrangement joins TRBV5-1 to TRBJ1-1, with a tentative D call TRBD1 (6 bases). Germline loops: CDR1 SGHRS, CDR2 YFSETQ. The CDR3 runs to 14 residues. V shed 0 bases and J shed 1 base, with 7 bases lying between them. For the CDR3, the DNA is TGCGCCAGCAGCTTGGTGACAGGGAACACTGAAGCTTTCTTT. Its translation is CASSLVTGNTEAFF.